This is a list of T cell receptor beta chains from one sample in a study of CD8 T cells in Susac syndrome. TCRdb independently ran MiXCR on the immunoSEQ multiplex PCR reads; one entry per CDR3 protein. The sample shows more than 85,000 distinct CDR3 sequences, about 95% of them seen only once. Sample: CD4+ T cells from PBMCs. These receptors were obtained from a human donor in good health. Each CDR3 is given with its conserved first and last residue. Each record gives: CDR3 DNA, CDR3 protein, D gene, V gene, J gene, clone size. A D gene is named only where the DNA matches it firmly. Clone size is not always given. Where it is, it says once, few, many or a class for expanded clones.

CDR3nt: TGTGCCAGCAGCTGGGTCGGCGCTGTGGAAGTGGGCTACACCTTC
CDR3aa: CASSWVGAVEVGYTF
d_gene: NA
v_gene: TRBV5-5
j_gene: TRBJ1-2
abundance: NA

CDR3nt: TGTGCCAGCAGTGAGGAAGAGACCCAGTACTTC
CDR3aa: CASSEEETQYF
d_gene: NA
v_gene: TRBV6-1
j_gene: TRBJ2-5
abundance: NA

CDR3nt: TGTGCCAGCAGTTACGACGTCGGCGGTGCCAACGTCCTGACTTTC
CDR3aa: CASSYDVGGANVLTF
d_gene: NA
v_gene: TRBV6-5
j_gene: TRBJ2-6
abundance: once

CDR3nt: TGTGCCAGCAGCTTAGCGGATACCGGGACTTTGGCCTACGAGCAGTACTTC
CDR3aa: CASSLADTGTLAYEQYF
d_gene: NA
v_gene: TRBV11-1
j_gene: TRBJ2-7
abundance: NA

CDR3nt: TGTGCCAGTAGCGACAGACCCCTCCACTTT
CDR3aa: CASSDRPLHF
d_gene: NA
v_gene: TRBV2
j_gene: TRBJ1-6
abundance: NA

CDR3nt: TGCAGTGCGCAGAGATCCTACTATGGCTACACCTTC
CDR3aa: CSAQRSYYGYTF
d_gene: NA
v_gene: TRBV20-1
j_gene: TRBJ1-2
abundance: NA

CDR3nt: TGTGCTAGCAGCTTAGGTAGACCTTCAGTCGCCGGGGAGCTGTTTTTT
CDR3aa: CASSLGRPSVAGELFF
d_gene: NA
v_gene: TRBV7-7
j_gene: TRBJ2-2
abundance: NA

CDR3nt: TGTGCCAGCAGCCGAACTCCGGGACAGAGCTACGAGCAGTACTTC
CDR3aa: CASSRTPGQSYEQYF
d_gene: TRBD1
v_gene: TRBV12-3/TRBV12-4
j_gene: TRBJ2-7
abundance: NA

CDR3nt: TGTGCCAGCAAGTTCCCCGGTGCCCCTGGCTACACCTTC
CDR3aa: CASKFPGAPGYTF
d_gene: NA
v_gene: TRBV12-3/TRBV12-4
j_gene: TRBJ1-2
abundance: NA

CDR3nt: TGTGCCAGCAGTGAGGCGACAAATCTCAATGAGCAGTTCTTC
CDR3aa: CASSEATNLNEQFF
d_gene: NA
v_gene: TRBV2
j_gene: TRBJ2-1
abundance: once

CDR3nt: TGTGCCAGCAGCTTACGACAAACCAAAAACATTCAGTACTTC
CDR3aa: CASSLRQTKNIQYF
d_gene: NA
v_gene: TRBV3-1
j_gene: TRBJ2-4
abundance: NA

CDR3nt: TGTGCCAGCAGTTTTAACAGTGTAGGGGCTGGGGCCAACGTCCTGACTTTC
CDR3aa: CASSFNSVGAGANVLTF
d_gene: NA
v_gene: TRBV28
j_gene: TRBJ2-6
abundance: NA

CDR3nt: TGTGCCAGCAGCTTCAACACCGGGGAGCTGTTTTTT
CDR3aa: CASSFNTGELFF
d_gene: NA
v_gene: TRBV6-2/TRBV6-3
j_gene: TRBJ2-2
abundance: NA

CDR3nt: TGTGCCAGCAGGCCTTATCCCGGGACGGGGAACACTGAAGCTTTCTTT
CDR3aa: CASRPYPGTGNTEAFF
d_gene: NA
v_gene: TRBV14
j_gene: TRBJ1-1
abundance: once

CDR3nt: TGTGCCACCAGTGACGCCGGGACAGGGTCACAAGAGACCCAGTACTTC
CDR3aa: CATSDAGTGSQETQYF
d_gene: TRBD1
v_gene: TRBV24-1
j_gene: TRBJ2-5
abundance: once

CDR3nt: TGTGCCAGCAGCTTAGGGGCCTCTAGCGGGGGGGCCCGGGAGACCCAGTACTTC
CDR3aa: CASSLGASSGGARETQYF
d_gene: TRBD2
v_gene: TRBV7-2
j_gene: TRBJ2-5
abundance: once

CDR3nt: TGTGCCAGCTCACCTTTGGGGAGCTCCTACAATGAGCAGTTCTTC
CDR3aa: CASSPLGSSYNEQFF
d_gene: NA
v_gene: TRBV18
j_gene: TRBJ2-1
abundance: NA

CDR3nt: TGTGCCCAGGTGCTAGCGGGGGCTTACAATGAGCAGTTCTTC
CDR3aa: CAQVLAGAYNEQFF
d_gene: TRBD2
v_gene: TRBV30
j_gene: TRBJ2-1
abundance: NA

CDR3nt: TGTGCCAGCAGGAAGCGGGGGCAAGAGACCCAGTACTTC
CDR3aa: CASRKRGQETQYF
d_gene: TRBD2
v_gene: TRBV12-3/TRBV12-4
j_gene: TRBJ2-5
abundance: NA

CDR3nt: TGTGCCAGCTCACGAACCGGGACAGACTCCTACGAGCAGTACTTC
CDR3aa: CASSRTGTDSYEQYF
d_gene: TRBD1
v_gene: TRBV18
j_gene: TRBJ2-7
abundance: NA

CDR3nt: TGTGCCAGCAGTGAGGGGGCTAGCGGGAGCAACGAGCAGTACTTC
CDR3aa: CASSEGASGSNEQYF
d_gene: TRBD2
v_gene: TRBV2
j_gene: TRBJ2-7
abundance: NA

CDR3nt: TGTGCCAGCAGCCCGGGGACAGGGTTGACCTACGAGCAGTACTTC
CDR3aa: CASSPGTGLTYEQYF
d_gene: TRBD1
v_gene: TRBV7-9
j_gene: TRBJ2-7
abundance: NA

CDR3nt: TGTGCCAGCAGTTCGAGACAGGGGTACGGCTACACCTTC
CDR3aa: CASSSRQGYGYTF
d_gene: TRBD1
v_gene: TRBV27
j_gene: TRBJ1-2
abundance: NA

CDR3nt: TGTGCCACCAGTGACCCGACCACCACGGGACCAGATACGCAGTATTTT
CDR3aa: CATSDPTTTGPDTQYF
d_gene: NA
v_gene: TRBV24-1
j_gene: TRBJ2-3
abundance: NA

CDR3nt: TGCAGCGCCGAGACAGGGTTCTCGACTGAAGCTTTCTTT
CDR3aa: CSAETGFSTEAFF
d_gene: TRBD1
v_gene: TRBV29-1
j_gene: TRBJ1-1
abundance: once